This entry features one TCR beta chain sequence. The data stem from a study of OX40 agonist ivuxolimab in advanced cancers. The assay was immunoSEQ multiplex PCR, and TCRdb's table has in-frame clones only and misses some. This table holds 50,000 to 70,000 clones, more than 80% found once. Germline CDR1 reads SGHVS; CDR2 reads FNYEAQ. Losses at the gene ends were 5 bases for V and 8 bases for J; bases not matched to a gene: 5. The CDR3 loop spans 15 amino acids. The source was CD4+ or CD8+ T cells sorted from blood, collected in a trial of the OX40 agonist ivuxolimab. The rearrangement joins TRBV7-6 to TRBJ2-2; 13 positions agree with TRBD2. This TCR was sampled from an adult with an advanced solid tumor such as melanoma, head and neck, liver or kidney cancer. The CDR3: CASSDGLAGAGELFF. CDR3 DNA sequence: TGTGCCAGCAGCGACGGACTAGCGGGAGCTGGGGAGCTGTTTTTT. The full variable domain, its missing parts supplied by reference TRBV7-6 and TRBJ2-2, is GAGVSQSPRYKVTKRGQDVALRCDPISGHVSLYWYRQALGQGPEFLTYFNYEAQQDKSGLPNDRFSAERPEGSISTLTIQRTEQRDSAMYRCASSDGLAGAGELFFGEGSRLTVL.